The present T cell receptor beta chain was sequenced within a study of T cells in women clearing cervical HPV infection. Study-level points and caveats: Controls had more TRBV6-7 (approximately 0.15%) than cases (about 0.11%).

The germline V gene encodes CDR1 SGHRS and CDR2 YFSETQ. The CDR3 totals 15 residues. V was clipped by 3 bases and J by 2 bases; unmatched bases: 7. Worth noting for this clone: The antigen is undetermined. With the read ending 3 residues before the CDR3 end, the germline J gene is used to fill in that end.

Produced via immunoSEQ multiplex PCR; TCRdb's table is partial and in-frame only. This sample's table has over 30,000 clones. V usage is TRBV5-1 and J usage is TRBJ2-5, with 7 bases lining up with TRBD2. The sequenced material came from blood buffy coat. The TCR sequence derives from a woman aged 18 to 69 with a cervical HPV16 infection that either progressed to CIN3+ or cleared (not recorded which). The CDR3 is CASSSASGLQETQYF. Partial CDR3 DNA: TGCGCCAGCAGCTCAGCTAGCGGTCTTCAAGAGACC.